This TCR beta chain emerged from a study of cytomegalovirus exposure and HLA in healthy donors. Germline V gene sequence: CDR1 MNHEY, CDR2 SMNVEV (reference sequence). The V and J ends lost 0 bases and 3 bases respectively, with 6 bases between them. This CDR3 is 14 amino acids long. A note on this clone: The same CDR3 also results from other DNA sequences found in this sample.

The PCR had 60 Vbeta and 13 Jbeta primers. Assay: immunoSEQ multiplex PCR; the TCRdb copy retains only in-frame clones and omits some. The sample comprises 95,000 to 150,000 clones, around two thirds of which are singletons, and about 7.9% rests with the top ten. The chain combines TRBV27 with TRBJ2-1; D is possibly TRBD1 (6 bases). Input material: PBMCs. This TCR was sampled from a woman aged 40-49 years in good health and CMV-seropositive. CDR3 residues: CASSLSGGYNEQFF. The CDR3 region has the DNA TGTGCCAGCAGTTTATCAGGGGGCTACAATGAGCAGTTCTTC.